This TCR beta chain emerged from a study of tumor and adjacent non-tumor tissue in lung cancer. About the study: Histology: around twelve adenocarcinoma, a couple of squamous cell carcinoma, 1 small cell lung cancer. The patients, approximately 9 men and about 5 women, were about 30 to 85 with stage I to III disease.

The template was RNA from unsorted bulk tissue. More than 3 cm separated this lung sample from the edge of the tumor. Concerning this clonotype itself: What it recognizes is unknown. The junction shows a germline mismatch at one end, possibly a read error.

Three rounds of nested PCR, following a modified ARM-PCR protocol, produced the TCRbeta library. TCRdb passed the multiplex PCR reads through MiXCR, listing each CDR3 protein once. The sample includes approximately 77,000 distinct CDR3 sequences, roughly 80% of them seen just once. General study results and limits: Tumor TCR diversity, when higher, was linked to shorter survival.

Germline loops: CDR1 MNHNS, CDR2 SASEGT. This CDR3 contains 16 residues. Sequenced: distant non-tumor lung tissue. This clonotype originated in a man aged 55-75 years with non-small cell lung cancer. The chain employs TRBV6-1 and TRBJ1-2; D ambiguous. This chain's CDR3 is CASNERVFEWRYGYTF. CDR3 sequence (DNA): TGTGCCAGCAATGAACGGGTTTTTGAATGGCGCTATGGCTACACCTTC.